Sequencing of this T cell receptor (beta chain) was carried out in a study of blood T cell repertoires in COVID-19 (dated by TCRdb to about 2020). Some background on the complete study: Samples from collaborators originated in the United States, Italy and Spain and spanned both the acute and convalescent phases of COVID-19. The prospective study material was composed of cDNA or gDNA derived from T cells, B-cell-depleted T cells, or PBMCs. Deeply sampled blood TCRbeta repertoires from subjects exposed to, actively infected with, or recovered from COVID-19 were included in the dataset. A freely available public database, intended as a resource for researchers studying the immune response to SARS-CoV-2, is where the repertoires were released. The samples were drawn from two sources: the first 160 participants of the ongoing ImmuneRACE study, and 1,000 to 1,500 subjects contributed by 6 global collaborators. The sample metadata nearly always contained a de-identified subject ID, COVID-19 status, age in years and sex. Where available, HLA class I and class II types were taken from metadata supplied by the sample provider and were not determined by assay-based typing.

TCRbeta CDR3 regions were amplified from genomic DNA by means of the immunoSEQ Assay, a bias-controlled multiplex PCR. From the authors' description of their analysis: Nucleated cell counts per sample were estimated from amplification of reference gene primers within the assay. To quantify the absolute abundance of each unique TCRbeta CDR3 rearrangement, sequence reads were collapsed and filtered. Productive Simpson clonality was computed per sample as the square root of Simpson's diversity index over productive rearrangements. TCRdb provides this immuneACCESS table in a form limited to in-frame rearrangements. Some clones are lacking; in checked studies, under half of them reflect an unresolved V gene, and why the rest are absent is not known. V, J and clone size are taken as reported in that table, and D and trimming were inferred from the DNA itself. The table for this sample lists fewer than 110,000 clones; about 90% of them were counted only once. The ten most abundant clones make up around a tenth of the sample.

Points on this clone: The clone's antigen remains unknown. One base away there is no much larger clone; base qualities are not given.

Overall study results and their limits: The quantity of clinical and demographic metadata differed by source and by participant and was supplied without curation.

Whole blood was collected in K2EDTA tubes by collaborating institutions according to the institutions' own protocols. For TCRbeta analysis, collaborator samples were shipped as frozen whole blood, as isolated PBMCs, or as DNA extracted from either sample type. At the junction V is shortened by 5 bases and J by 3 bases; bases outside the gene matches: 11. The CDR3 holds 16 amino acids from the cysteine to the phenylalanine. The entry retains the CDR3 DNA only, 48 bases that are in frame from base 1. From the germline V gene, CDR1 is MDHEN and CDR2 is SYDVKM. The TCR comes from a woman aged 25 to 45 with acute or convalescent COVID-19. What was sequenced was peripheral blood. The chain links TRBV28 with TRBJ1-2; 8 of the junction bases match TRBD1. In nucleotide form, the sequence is TGTGCCAGCAGTACGACAGGGGCCCCTCTCTACTATGGCTACACCTTC. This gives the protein CASSTTGAPLYYGYTF.